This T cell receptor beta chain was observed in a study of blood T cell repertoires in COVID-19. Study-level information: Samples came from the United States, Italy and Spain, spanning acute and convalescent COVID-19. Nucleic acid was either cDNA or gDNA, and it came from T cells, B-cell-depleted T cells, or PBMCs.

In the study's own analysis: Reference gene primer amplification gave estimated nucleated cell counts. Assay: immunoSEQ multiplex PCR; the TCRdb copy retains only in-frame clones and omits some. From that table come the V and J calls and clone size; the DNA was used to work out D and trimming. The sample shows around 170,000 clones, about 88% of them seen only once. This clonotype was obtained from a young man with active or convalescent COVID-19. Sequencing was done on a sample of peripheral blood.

CDR3 sequence reads: CASSLGLFSGNTIYF. The CDR3, as DNA: TGTGCCAGCAGTTTGGGACTTTTCTCTGGAAACACCATATATTTT. This chain joins TRBV6-6 and TRBJ1-3, with D tentatively TRBD1 (5 bases). The CDR3 runs 15 residues. Germline V gene lookup returns CDR1 MNHNY and CDR2 SVGAGI (reference sequence). Trimming pared 4 bases from V and 0 bases from J, leaving 10 bases between.